This T cell receptor beta chain is from a study of blood T cell repertoires in COVID-19. Study-wide background: T cells, B-cell-depleted T cells, or PBMCs provided the cDNA or gDNA that served as material.

The repertoire was sequenced with immunoSEQ multiplex PCR; TCRdb's copy has only in-frame clones and lacks some. The table records around 290,000 clones, 70% to 90% of them present only once. The CDR3 loop spans 14 amino acids. CDR1 and CDR2 (germline): MNHNS, SASEGT. V was trimmed by 3 bases and J by 6 bases, leaving 14 bases between them. Participants' reported clinical history set cohort assignment. The chain recombines TRBV6-1 with TRBJ1-2; no definite D call. This receptor was identified in a woman in her twenties or thirties who had recovered from COVID-19. The specimen was PBMCs or T cells enriched from blood (not recorded which). The CDR3 bases are TGTGCCAGCAGTGAGTTTCGGGGAAGAGATGGCTACACCTTC. Its protein product is CASSEFRGRDGYTF.